Presented here are 30 T cell receptor beta chains from one specimen sequenced in a study of blood T cell repertoires in COVID-19. This table comes from immunoSEQ multiplex PCR, and its TCRdb copy is limited to in-frame clones, with some not included. The sample holds more than 80,000 clones, 76% seen once. The source material was peripheral blood. The receptors come from a man aged 80 or over with COVID-19, enrolled during active disease.

The gene calls are TRBV4-1 and TRBJ2-2, with 12 bases that match TRBD2. This CDR3 is 17 amino acids long. V lost 1 base to trimming and J lost 4 bases; unmatched junction nucleotides: 4. Germline V lookup: CDR1 MGHRA, CDR2 YSYEKL. The CDR3 nucleotides read TGCGCCAGCAGCCAAGGACTAGCGGGGGACCGCACCGGGGAGCTGTTTTTT. Protein product: CASSQGLAGDRTGELFF.

The chain employs TRBV28 and TRBJ1-2; 7 positions match TRBD1. With V trimmed by 5 bases and J by 4 bases, 4 bases remained unmatched. Germline loops: CDR1 MDHEN, CDR2 SYDVKM. The CDR3 consists of 13 residues. CDR3 nucleotides: TGTGCCAGCAGTGGGGGACAGTTCTATGGCTACACCTTC. This sequence encodes CASSGGQFYGYTF.

The V call is TRBV7-2, the J call TRBJ2-7, with 13 bases aligning to TRBD2. Germline V gene data show CDR1 as SGHTA and CDR2 as FQGNSA. V gave up 3 bases and J gave up 5 bases; unmatched junction bases: 4. The CDR3 has 15 residues. CDR3 sequence reads: CASSLEGTSGNEQYF. Here the CDR3 DNA reads TGTGCCAGCAGCTTGGAGGGGACTAGCGGGAACGAGCAGTACTTC.

CDR3 region: CASSPLISGWSGVDGYTF. In DNA form, the CDR3 reads TGTGCCAGCTCACCACTCATATCGGGGTGGTCAGGGGTGGATGGCTACACCTTC. The chain couples TRBV18 to TRBJ1-2, with D maybe TRBD1 (6 bases). Trimming took 1 base from V and 6 from J, leaving 24 bases between them. CDR3 length: 18 amino acids. The V gene's germline CDR1 is KGHSH and CDR2 LQKENI.

This clone occurred a few times. V and J are TRBV4-3 and TRBJ2-7; 8 bases match TRBD2. This CDR3 region has 17 residues. The germline V gene encodes CDR1 LGHNA and CDR2 YSLEER. Losses at the gene ends were 1 base for V and 7 bases for J; bases not matched to a gene: 15. CDR3 residues: CASSQARGSGRAGEQYF. CDR3 bases: TGCGCCAGCAGCCAAGCCAGGGGTTCCGGGAGGGCCGGGGAGCAGTACTTC.

The V and J genes are TRBV28 and TRBJ2-7, with TRBD1 matching 8 bases. V was pared by 4 bases and J by 0 bases, with 5 bases of the junction left unmatched. The CDR3 has 15 amino acids. Germline loops: CDR1 MDHEN, CDR2 SYDVKM. The chain's CDR3 is CASSSGGPFSYEQYF. As DNA, the CDR3 is TGTGCCAGCAGTTCAGGGGGCCCCTTCTCCTACGAGCAGTACTTC.

The CDR3 loop is CASTSNPIEKLFF. For the CDR3, the DNA is TGTGCCAGCACTTCTAATCCGATCGAAAAACTGTTTTTT. The chain recombines TRBV2 with TRBJ1-4, with no clear D. V lost 7 bases and J lost 8, with 14 bases in between. Germline V gene sequence: CDR1 SNHLY, CDR2 FYNNEI. The CDR3 totals 13 residues.

The chain employs TRBV7-3 and TRBJ2-1, with TRBD2 identical over 8 bases. Germline loops: CDR1 SGHTA, CDR2 FQGTGA. V was pared by 3 bases and J by 5 bases, with 6 bases of the junction left unmatched. The CDR3 totals 15 residues. The CDR3 nucleotides are TGTGCCAGCAGCTTGACGGCGGGAGGAAACAATGAGCAGTTCTTC. This translates into CASSLTAGGNNEQFF.

V usage is TRBV7-2 and J usage is TRBJ2-1; D might be TRBD1 (6 bases). The CDR3 is 16 amino acids. Germline assignment: CDR1 SGHTA and CDR2 FQGNSA. The V gene lost 4 bases and the J gene lost 4 bases, with 17 bases spanning the gap. Here the CDR3 reads CASSSTGTHFYNEQFF. The CDR3 DNA reads as TGTGCCAGCAGCTCAACCGGGACACATTTTTACAATGAGCAGTTCTTC. The full variable domain, in which reference TRBV7-2 and TRBJ2-1 provide the parts outside the CDR3, is GAGVSQSPSNKVTEKGKDVELRCDPISGHTALYWYRQSLGQGLEFLIYFQGNSAPDKSGLPSDRFSAERTGGSVSTLTIQRTQQEDSAVYLCASSSTGTHFYNEQFFGPGTRLTVL.

V gene TRBV9 combines with J gene TRBJ2-5; 7 bases match TRBD2. The trim removed 3 bases at V and 5 bases at J, leaving 7 bases unmatched. In germline, CDR1 is SGDLS, CDR2 YYNGEE. This CDR3 is built from 14 residues. The CDR3: CASSASGLDETQYF. Here the CDR3 DNA reads TGTGCCAGCAGCGCCTCCGGACTAGACGAGACCCAGTACTTC.

This chain joins TRBV28 and TRBJ2-7, with a weak D call TRBD1 (6 bases). With 7 bases removed from V and 0 bases from J, the gap between germline ends came to 19 bases. This CDR3 is built from 16 residues. Looked up from germline, CDR1 is MDHEN and CDR2 is SYDVKM. The CDR3: CASKSVSRDTSYEQYF. In nucleotides, the CDR3 is TGTGCCAGCAAGTCTGTCAGCCGGGACACCTCCTACGAGCAGTACTTC.

This clone is a singleton in its sample. This chain links TRBV18 with TRBJ2-7; D perhaps matches TRBD1 (6 bases). Trimming cost V 8 bases and J 3 bases, with 14 bases left between them. The CDR3 totals 13 residues. Germline CDR1 is KGHSH and CDR2 is LQKENI. As DNA, the CDR3 is TGTGCCAGCAGCCTGACAGGTAGCTACGAGCAGTACTTC. It translates to CASSLTGSYEQYF.

The J gene is TRBJ1-2, the V gene TRBV30; TRBD1 matches 8 bases. This CDR3 comprises 11 residues. Germline V gene lookup returns CDR1 GTSNPN and CDR2 SVGIG (reference sequence). V lost 5 bases, J lost 4 bases, and 0 bases stayed unmatched. The CDR3 bases are TGTGCCTGGGACAGGGGCTATGGCTACACCTTC. This gives the protein CAWDRGYGYTF. Full variable domain (outside the CDR3, taken from reference TRBV30 and TRBJ1-2): SQTIHQWPATLVQPVGSPLSLECTVEGTSNPNLYWYRQAAGRGLQLLFYSVGIGQISSEVPQNLSASRPQDRQFILSSKKLLLSDSGFYLCAWDRGYGYTFGSGTRLTVV.

The chain employs TRBV6-5 and TRBJ2-1, with D tentatively TRBD1 (6 bases). The CDR3 consists of 12 residues. V shed 5 bases and J shed 12 bases, with 14 bases lying between them. In germline, CDR1 is MNHEY, CDR2 SVGAGI. CDR3: CASSRTGYVQFF. Written as DNA, the CDR3 is TGTGCCAGCAGTAGAACAGGGTACGTGCAGTTCTTC.

The chain recombines TRBV7-2 with TRBJ2-2, with TRBD2 as a possible D gene (6 bases). CDR3 length: 15 amino acids. The V gene lost 3 bases and the J gene lost 4 bases, with 12 bases spanning the gap. Germline CDR1 is SGHTA and CDR2 is FQGNSA. The CDR3 sequence is CASSFMAGPTGELFF. DNA of the CDR3: TGTGCCAGCAGCTTCATGGCGGGACCCACCGGGGAGCTGTTTTTT.

CDR3 coding DNA: TGTGCCAGCAGCCAAGTAATGAGCTCCTACAATGAGCAGTTCTTC. It translates to CASSQVMSSYNEQFF. The V gene is TRBV3-1 (or the pseudogene TRBV3-2), the J gene TRBJ2-1; D is uncertain. Trimming took 1 base from V and 0 from J, leaving 7 bases between them. Germline V gene lookup returns CDR1 LGHDT and CDR2 YNNKEL (reference sequence). The CDR3 length is 15 residues.

The V call is TRBV6-6, the J call TRBJ1-6; D gene ambiguous. This CDR3 has 12 residues. Germline V gene sequence: CDR1 MNHNY, CDR2 SVGAGI (reference sequence). The V end was cut by 2 bases, the J end by 14 bases, with 10 bases between. The CDR3 sequence is CASSYGTESLHF. The CDR3 DNA is TGTGCCAGCAGTTACGGTACTGAGTCCCTCCACTTT.

V gene TRBV3-1 (or the pseudogene TRBV3-2) combines with J gene TRBJ2-1, with 12 bases identical to TRBD2. With V trimmed by 1 base and J by 9 bases, 13 bases remained unmatched. Germline lookup yields CDR1 LGHDT and CDR2 YNNKEL (reference sequence). The CDR3 runs 18 residues. In DNA form, the CDR3 reads TGTGCCAGCAGCCAAGGGTTCCCTAGCGGGAGGGCCTCGGTTGAGCAGTTCTTC. Translation: CASSQGFPSGRASVEQFF.

This chain uses TRBV6-5 with TRBJ1-5; TRBD1 aligns across 10 bases. This CDR3 is built from 13 residues. The germline V gene encodes CDR1 MNHEY and CDR2 SVGAGI. Trimming removed 9 bases from V and 6 bases from J; junction bases left unmatched: 5. The CDR3 loop is CASSTGGGQPQHF. In DNA, the CDR3 is TGTGCCAGTTCGACAGGGGGCGGTCAGCCCCAGCATTTT.

The J gene is TRBJ2-2, the V gene TRBV5-1; 9 bases map to TRBD1. This CDR3 is 17 amino acids long. Germline CDR1 and CDR2: SGHRS and YFSETQ. V trimming: 1 base; J trimming: 1 base; junction bases outside the gene matches: 5. CDR3 sequence (DNA): TGCGCCAGCAGCTTGTATCCGGGACAGGGGAACACCGGGGAGCTGTTTTTT. It is translated as CASSLYPGQGNTGELFF.

V and J are TRBV27 and TRBJ1-2, with 7 bases identical to TRBD1. The length of the CDR3 is 14 residues. The V and J ends lost 6 bases and 1 base, in that order; junction bases with no gene match: 5. CDR1 and CDR2 (germline): MNHEY, SMNVEV (reference sequence). In DNA form, the CDR3 reads TGTGCCAGCAGCACAGGGGTTAGTAACTATGGCTACACCTTC. It yields the protein CASSTGVSNYGYTF.

The V call is TRBV6-2 or TRBV6-3, the J call TRBJ1-3; weak D call: TRBD1 (6 bases). Deletions cut 5 bases from V and 2 bases from J, with 16 bases between. The CDR3 sequence is 16 residues long. Germline V gene data show CDR1 as MNHEY and CDR2 as SVGEGT. The CDR3 sequence: CASSKDPGETGNTIYF. The CDR3 nucleotides are TGTGCCAGCAGTAAGGACCCAGGGGAGACTGGAAACACCATATATTTT.

V is TRBV21-1 and J is TRBJ2-1; TRBD1 is taken as the D call from the table, unchecked against the DNA. TRBV21-1 is noted as a pseudogene. The CDR3 is made up of 17 amino acids. This CDR3 is CASSNLQGSRSYNEQFF. The CDR3 DNA sequence: TGTGCCAGCAGCAACCTTCAGGGGAGTAGGTCCTACAATGAGCAGTTCTTC.

The gene calls are TRBV10-3 and TRBJ1-2; 10 nucleotides line up with TRBD1. V lost 0 bases, J lost 7 bases, and 2 bases stayed unmatched. Germline CDR1 is ENHRY and CDR2 is SYGVKD. CDR3 length: 14 residues. CDR3 nucleotides: TGTGCCATCAGTGAGTCCCGACAGGGGGCTGGCTACACCTTC. Translating it yields CAISESRQGAGYTF.

This clone was observed a single time. V usage is TRBV15 and J usage is TRBJ2-7; D may be TRBD1 (5 bases). The V end lost 1 base, the J end lost 3 bases, and 16 bases lay between the germline ends. The CDR3 is made up of 16 amino acids. The germline gives CDR1 LNHNV, CDR2 YYDKDF (reference sequence). The CDR3 sequence is CATSRAPHRNLYEQYF. The CDR3 DNA is TGTGCCACCAGCAGAGCACCCCACAGGAATCTCTACGAGCAGTACTTC.

The rearrangement joins TRBV11-2 to TRBJ1-1; D is unclear. CDR3 length: 14 residues. The V gene lost 3 bases and the J gene lost 1 base, with 9 bases spanning the gap. Germline V gene lookup returns CDR1 SGHAT and CDR2 FQNNGV. The CDR3 sequence is CASSFRVPNTEAFF. CDR3 DNA sequence: TGTGCCAGCAGCTTCCGGGTCCCGAACACTGAAGCTTTCTTT. Looking up the rest from reference TRBV11-2 and TRBJ1-1 gives the full variable domain: EAGVAQSPRYKIIEKRQSVAFWCNPISGHATLYWYQQILGQGPKLLIQFQNNGVVDDSQLPKDRFSAERLKGVDSTLKIQPAKLEDSAVYLCASSFRVPNTEAFFGQGTRLTVV.

This rearrangement joins TRBV5-1 to TRBJ2-1; TRBD2 matches 16 bases. Losses at the gene ends were 4 bases for V and 8 bases for J; bases not matched to a gene: 6. Germline V gene lookup returns CDR1 SGHRS and CDR2 YFSETQ. The length of the CDR3 is 16 residues. This chain's CDR3 is CASSKGLAGGNYEQFF. The CDR3, as DNA: TGCGCCAGCAGCAAGGGACTAGCGGGAGGGAACTATGAGCAGTTCTTC.

The chain recombines TRBV4-2 with TRBJ2-7, with D unresolved. CDR3 size: 14 residues. The V end was cut by 3 bases, the J end by 3 bases, with 12 bases between. CDR1 and CDR2 from the germline V gene are LGHNA and YNFKEQ. For the CDR3, the DNA is TGTGCCAGCAGCCAGCCCGGGTCGGACTACGAGCAGTACTTC. Translation: CASSQPGSDYEQYF.

The genes are TRBV5-3 and TRBJ1-2; 8 bases line up with TRBD1. TRBV5-3 qualifies as an ORF whose function is uncertain. The V and J ends lost 4 bases and 0 bases, in that order; junction bases with no gene match: 11. The CDR3 consists of 17 residues. CDR3 loop: CARSPRQGRRANYGYTF. The CDR3 DNA reads as TGTGCCAGAAGCCCCAGACAGGGGCGGCGAGCTAACTATGGCTACACCTTC.

For this clone: The identical CDR3 is also encoded by other nucleotide sequences in the sample. The chain couples TRBV9 to TRBJ1-1; 8 bases are shared with TRBD1. Losses at the gene ends were 0 bases for V and 1 base for J; bases not matched to a gene: 2. The CDR3 is made up of 15 amino acids. In germline, CDR1 is SGDLS, CDR2 YYNGEE. In DNA, the CDR3 is TGTGCCAGCAGCGTAGAAGGGACAGGGAACACTGAAGCTTTCTTT. This sequence encodes CASSVEGTGNTEAFF.